This T cell receptor beta chain stems from a study of OX40 agonist ivuxolimab in advanced cancers. Overall study: Participants could have had prior anti-PD-1, anti-PD-L1 or anti-CTLA-4 therapy, and approximately 40% had some.

The CDR3 loop spans 14 amino acids. Germline assignment: CDR1 SGHVS and CDR2 FNYEAQ. V shed 5 bases and J 2 bases; nucleotides not matched to a gene: 5. Autoimmune disease history or systemic immunosuppression barred patients. Study results and caveats: Part of the nonresponder group also had normalized T-cell clonal expansion that was low. Averaging showed that CD8+ T cells had more expanded clones than CD4+ did.

With regard to this clone: Its antigen is not identified.

Sequencing used immunoSEQ multiplex PCR; TCRdb keeps in-frame clones, though not all of them. The sample contains 45,000 to 50,000 clones, approximately 91% of which appear only once. The rearrangement links TRBV7-6 to TRBJ2-7, with 8 bases matching TRBD2. The source of this sequence is an adult with an advanced solid tumor such as melanoma, head and neck, liver or kidney cancer. Specimen: CD4+ or CD8+ T cells sorted from blood, collected in a trial of the OX40 agonist ivuxolimab. Here the CDR3 reads CASSLRAGAYEQYF. As DNA, the CDR3 is TGTGCCAGCAGCCTTCGAGCGGGAGCCTACGAGCAGTACTTC.